Listed here is a single T cell receptor (beta chain). The antigen is undetermined. Germline V gene sequence: CDR1 PRHDT, CDR2 FYEKMQ (reference sequence). V was clipped by 5 bases and J by 5 bases, with 19 bases between them. The CDR3 totals 16 residues. The data belong to a study of radiotherapy plus CTLA-4 blockade in lung cancer. TCRdb's table, derived via immunoSEQ multiplex PCR, lists solely in-frame clones and lacks some. The sample includes around 78,000 clones, 60% to 85% seen only once; the top ten take more than 3.5%. Study results and caveats: Early blood T cell clone dynamics, with interferon-beta, were reported to best predict response.

Each patient with chemo-refractory metastatic non-small-cell lung cancer was treated with focal radiation plus CTLA-4 blockade using ipilimumab. The chain joins TRBV13 to TRBJ2-1; perhaps TRBD1 as D (6 bases). This TCR came from a human donor with non-small cell lung cancer who had a partial response to radiotherapy plus ipilimumab. Some clones in this sample may be carry-over from other donors' samples. The input for sequencing was peripheral blood, taken from a patient treated with radiotherapy plus ipilimumab. The CDR3 DNA follows: TGTGCCAGCAGCACACCCCCCCGGGACACAAACAATGAGCAGTTCTTC. Its translation: CASSTPPRDTNNEQFF.